This entry lists 9 T cell receptor beta chains sequenced from one sample in a study of cytomegalovirus exposure and HLA in healthy donors. Primers included in the PCR were 60 Vbeta and 13 Jbeta primers. The protocol was immunoSEQ multiplex PCR, while the TCRdb copy is restricted to in-frame clones and leaves out a portion. Of 150,000 to 200,000 clones listed, around 80% are singletons. Sequencing input: PBMCs. Receptors originate from a male donor in good health and CMV-seropositive.

This rearrangement joins TRBV27 to TRBJ2-7, with 10 bases fitting TRBD1. J lost 6 bases, V lost 5 bases, and 10 bases had no gene match. The CDR3 length is 15 residues. Germline CDR1 MNHEY, CDR2 SMNVEV (reference sequence). Written as DNA, the CDR3 is TGTGCCAGCAGTCAGGGGGACAGGGGAAGTCTCGAGCAGTACTTC. This codes for CASSQGDRGSLEQYF.

V and J are TRBV7-6 and TRBJ2-3, with 7 bases fitting TRBD1. Germline V gives CDR1 SGHVS, CDR2 FNYEAQ. With V trimmed by 5 bases and J by 4 bases, 6 bases remained unmatched. The CDR3 contains 14 residues. This chain's CDR3 is CASSPGQTPDTQYF. DNA for the CDR3: TGTGCCAGCAGCCCGGGACAGACCCCAGATACGCAGTATTTT.

V gene TRBV27 combines with J gene TRBJ2-1; possible D gene TRBD1, 5 bases. Germline V gene data show CDR1 as MNHEY and CDR2 as SMNVEV (reference sequence). Trimming took 2 bases from V and 7 from J, leaving 12 bases between them. CDR3 length: 14 amino acids. CDR3 in DNA: TGTGCCAGCAGTTTACGTGGGGCCCGTAATGAGCAGTTCTTC. It specifies CASSLRGARNEQFF.

This clone was counted only a few times. The J gene is TRBJ2-2, the V gene TRBV9, with D uncertain. The CDR3 spans 13 residues. Germline CDR1 is SGDLS and CDR2 is YYNGEE. V dropped 0 bases and J dropped 5 bases, with 5 bases sitting between them. CDR3 residues: CASSVDETGELFF. In DNA form, the CDR3 reads TGTGCCAGCAGCGTAGACGAGACCGGGGAGCTGTTTTTT. Full variable domain (rest looked up from reference TRBV9 and TRBJ2-2): DSGVTQTPKHLITATGQRVTLRCSPRSGDLSVYWYQQSLDQGLQFLIQYYNGEERAKGNILERFSAQQFPDLHSELNLSSLELGDSALYFCASSVDETGELFFGEGSRLTVL.

This chain links TRBV27 with TRBJ2-6; 8 bases map to TRBD1. This CDR3 contains 18 residues. Trimming at V came to 4 bases and at J to 1 base, leaving 9 bases not matched to a gene. Per germline, CDR1 MNHEY and CDR2 SMNVEV (reference sequence). This CDR3 is CASSYGGQGSSGANVLTF. CDR3 in DNA: TGTGCCAGCAGTTATGGCGGACAGGGTAGTTCTGGGGCCAACGTCCTGACTTTC. The full variable domain, its missing parts supplied by reference TRBV27 and TRBJ2-6, is EAQVTQNPRYLITVTGKKLTVTCSQNMNHEYMSWYRQDPGLGLRQIYYSMNVEVTDKGDVPEGYKVSRKEKRNFPLILESPSPNQTSLYFCASSYGGQGSSGANVLTFGAGSRLTVL.

V usage is TRBV15 and J usage is TRBJ1-3; a possible D gene is TRBD1 (5 bases). From germline, CDR1 is LNHNV and CDR2 YYDKDF (reference sequence). The CDR3 extends over 15 amino acids. V was trimmed by 0 bases and J by 4 bases, leaving 10 bases between them. The DNA for the CDR3 is TGTGCCACCAGCAGAGACAGGGCCGCAGGAAACACCATATATTTT. This gives the protein CATSRDRAAGNTIYF.

The V gene is TRBV28, the J gene TRBJ1-2; D is uncertain. The CDR3 length is 11 residues. V gave up 6 bases and J gave up 6 bases, with 8 bases separating them. Germline values: CDR1 MDHEN, CDR2 SYDVKM. The CDR3 reads CASRTRDGYTF. DNA of the CDR3: TGTGCCAGCAGGACTAGAGATGGCTACACCTTC.

The V gene is TRBV6-1, the J gene TRBJ1-1; possible D gene TRBD1, 6 bases. The CDR3 extends over 14 amino acids. The germline V gene has CDR1 MNHNS and CDR2 SASEGT. Trimming stripped 3 bases from V and 5 bases from J, with 13 bases between. CDR3 protein: CASSDRTVQTEAFF. CDR3 DNA: TGTGCCAGCAGTGATAGGACAGTTCAGACTGAAGCTTTCTTT.

The chain couples TRBV7-6 to TRBJ2-3; possible D gene TRBD2, 5 bases. There are 13 residues in the CDR3. V was clipped by 8 bases and J by 4 bases, with 13 bases between them. Germline values: CDR1 SGHVS, CDR2 FNYEAQ. CDR3 DNA sequence: TGTGCCAGCCAAGAGGGCCAAGCAGATACGCAGTATTTT. Amino acid sequence: CASQEGQADTQYF.